This section outlines one TCR beta chain sequence together with its context. In the PCR, 60 Vbeta and 13 Jbeta primers were used. Profiled with immunoSEQ multiplex PCR; TCRdb holds only in-frame clones, not every one. The sample holds about 220,000 clones, 82% seen once. The V gene's germline CDR1 is LNHDA and CDR2 SQIVND (reference sequence). The ends were cut back, 0 bases at V and 5 bases at J, with 10 bases in the middle. The CDR3 consists of 14 residues. This specimen comes from a study of cytomegalovirus exposure and HLA in healthy donors. This sequence originates from a middle-aged woman in good health and CMV-seropositive. V usage is TRBV19 and J usage is TRBJ1-1; no clear D. Sequences were obtained from PBMCs. The CDR3: CASSIDGVKTEAFF. The CDR3 coding sequence is TGTGCCAGTAGTATAGATGGAGTAAAGACTGAAGCTTTCTTT. Full variable domain (missing parts from reference TRBV19 and TRBJ1-1): DGGITQSPKYLFRKEGQNVTLSCEQNLNHDAMYWYRQDPGQGLRLIYYSQIVNDFQKGDIAEGYSVSREKKESFPLTVTSAQKNPTAFYLCASSIDGVKTEAFFGQGTRLTVV.